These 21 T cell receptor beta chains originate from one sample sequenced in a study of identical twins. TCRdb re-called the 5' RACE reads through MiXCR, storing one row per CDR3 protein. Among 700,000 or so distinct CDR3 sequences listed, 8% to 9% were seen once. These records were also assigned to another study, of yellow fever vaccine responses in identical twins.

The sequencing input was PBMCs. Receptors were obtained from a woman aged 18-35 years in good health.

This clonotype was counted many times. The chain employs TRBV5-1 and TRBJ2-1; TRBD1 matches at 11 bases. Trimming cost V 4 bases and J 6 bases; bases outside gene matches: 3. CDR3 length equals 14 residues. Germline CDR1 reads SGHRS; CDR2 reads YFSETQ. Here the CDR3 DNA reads TGCGCCAGCAGCGGAGGGACAGGGGGCAATGAGCAGTTCTTC. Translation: CASSGGTGGNEQFF.

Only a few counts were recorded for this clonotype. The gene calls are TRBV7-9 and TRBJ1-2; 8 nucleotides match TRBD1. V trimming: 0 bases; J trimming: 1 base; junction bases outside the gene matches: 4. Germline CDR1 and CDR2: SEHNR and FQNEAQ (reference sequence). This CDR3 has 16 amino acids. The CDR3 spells CASSLAGQGVNYGYTF. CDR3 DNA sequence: TGTGCCAGCAGCTTAGCCGGACAGGGCGTTAACTATGGCTACACCTTC.

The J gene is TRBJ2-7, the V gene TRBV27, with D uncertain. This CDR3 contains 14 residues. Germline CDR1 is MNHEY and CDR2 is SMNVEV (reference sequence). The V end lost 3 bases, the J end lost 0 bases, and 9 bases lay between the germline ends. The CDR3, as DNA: TGTGCCAGCAGTTTGGACCCAAGCTCCTACGAGCAGTACTTC. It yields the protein CASSLDPSSYEQYF.

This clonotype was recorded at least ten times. The CDR3 region is CASSLVGPGPEQYF. In DNA, the CDR3 is TGTGCCAGCAGCTTAGTAGGGCCGGGTCCCGAGCAGTACTTC. The genes are TRBV7-9 and TRBJ2-7; D is undetermined. Germline CDR1 reads SEHNR; CDR2 reads FQNEAQ (reference sequence). The V end was cut by 1 base, the J end by 6 bases, with 13 bases between. This CDR3 has 14 residues.

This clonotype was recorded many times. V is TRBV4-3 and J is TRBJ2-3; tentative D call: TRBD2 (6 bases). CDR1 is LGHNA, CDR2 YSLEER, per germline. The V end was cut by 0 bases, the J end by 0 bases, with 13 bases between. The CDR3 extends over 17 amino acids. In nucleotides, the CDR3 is TGCGCCAGCAGCCAAGATTTGGCGGGACTTAGCACAGATACGCAGTATTTT. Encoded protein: CASSQDLAGLSTDTQYF.

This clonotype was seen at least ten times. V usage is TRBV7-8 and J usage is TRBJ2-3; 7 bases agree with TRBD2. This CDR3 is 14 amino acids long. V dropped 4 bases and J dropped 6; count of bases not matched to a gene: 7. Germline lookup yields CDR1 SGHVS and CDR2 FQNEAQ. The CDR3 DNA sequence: TGTGCCAGCAGCTCTCCGACTAGCTCCGATACGCAGTATTTT. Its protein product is CASSSPTSSDTQYF.

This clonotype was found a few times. CDR3: CASSFRQGTTEAFF. The CDR3 bases are TGTGCCAGCAGCTTTAGACAGGGAACCACTGAAGCTTTCTTT. V is TRBV5-6 and J is TRBJ1-1; TRBD1 matches 7 bases. The CDR3 is 14 residues long. In germline, CDR1 is SGHDT, CDR2 YYEEEE. V dropped 2 bases and J dropped 4; count of bases not matched to a gene: 5.

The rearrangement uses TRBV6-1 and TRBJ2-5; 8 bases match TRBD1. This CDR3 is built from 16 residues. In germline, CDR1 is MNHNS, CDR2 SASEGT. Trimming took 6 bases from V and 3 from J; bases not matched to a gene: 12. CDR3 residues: CASSSIGTGKKETQYF. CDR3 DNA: TGTGCCAGCAGCTCTATCGGGACAGGAAAGAAAGAGACCCAGTACTTC.

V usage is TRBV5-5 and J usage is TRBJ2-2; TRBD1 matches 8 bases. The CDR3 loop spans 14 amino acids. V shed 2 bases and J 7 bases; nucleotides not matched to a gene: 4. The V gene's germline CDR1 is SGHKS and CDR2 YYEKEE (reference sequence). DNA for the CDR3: TGTGCCAGCAGCTTTGGACAGGGTGACGGGGAGCTGTTTTTT. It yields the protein CASSFGQGDGELFF.

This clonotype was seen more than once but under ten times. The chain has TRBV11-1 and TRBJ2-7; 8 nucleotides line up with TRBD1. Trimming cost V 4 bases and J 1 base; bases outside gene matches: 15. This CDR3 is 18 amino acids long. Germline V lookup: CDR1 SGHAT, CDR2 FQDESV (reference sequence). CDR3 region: CASSSRLAGTGGSYEQYF. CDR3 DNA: TGTGCCAGCAGCTCTAGGCTCGCCGGGACAGGTGGATCCTACGAGCAGTACTTC.

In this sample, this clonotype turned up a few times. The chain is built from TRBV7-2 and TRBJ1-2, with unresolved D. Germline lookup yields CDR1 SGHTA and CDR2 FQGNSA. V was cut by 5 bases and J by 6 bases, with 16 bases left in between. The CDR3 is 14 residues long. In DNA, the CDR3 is TGTGCCAGCAGCAACAGCCCCAGAGTGGATGGCTACACCTTC. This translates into CASSNSPRVDGYTF.

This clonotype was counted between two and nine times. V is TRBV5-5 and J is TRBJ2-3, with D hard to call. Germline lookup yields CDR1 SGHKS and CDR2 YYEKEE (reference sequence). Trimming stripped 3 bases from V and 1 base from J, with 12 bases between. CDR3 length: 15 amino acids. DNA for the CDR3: TGTGCCAGCAGCTGGGGTCAGGTCCGCACAGATACGCAGTATTTT. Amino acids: CASSWGQVRTDTQYF.

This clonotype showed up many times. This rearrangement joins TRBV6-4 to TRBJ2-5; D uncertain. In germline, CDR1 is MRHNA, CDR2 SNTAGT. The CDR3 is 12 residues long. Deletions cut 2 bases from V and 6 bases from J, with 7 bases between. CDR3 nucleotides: TGTGCCAGCAGTGACGGCGGTCAGACCCAGTACTTC. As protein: CASSDGGQTQYF.

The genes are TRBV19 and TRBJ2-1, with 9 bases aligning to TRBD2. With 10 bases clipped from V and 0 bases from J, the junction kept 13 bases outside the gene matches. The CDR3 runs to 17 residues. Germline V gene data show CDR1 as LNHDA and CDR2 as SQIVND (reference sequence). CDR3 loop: CATTGLAVGYSYNEQFF. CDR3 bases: TGTGCCACTACGGGACTAGCTGTGGGATACTCCTACAATGAGCAGTTCTTC.

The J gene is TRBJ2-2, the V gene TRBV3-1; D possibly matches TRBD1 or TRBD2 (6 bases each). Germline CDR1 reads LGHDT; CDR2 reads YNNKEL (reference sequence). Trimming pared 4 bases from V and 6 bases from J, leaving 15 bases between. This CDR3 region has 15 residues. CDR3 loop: CASSLGGGRAGELFF. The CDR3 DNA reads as TGTGCCAGCAGCCTAGGGGGAGGCCGCGCCGGGGAGCTGTTTTTT.

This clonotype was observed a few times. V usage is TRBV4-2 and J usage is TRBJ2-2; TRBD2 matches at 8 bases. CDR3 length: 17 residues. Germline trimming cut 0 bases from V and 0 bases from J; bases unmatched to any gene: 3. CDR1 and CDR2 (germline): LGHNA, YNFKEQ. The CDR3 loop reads CASSQEAGGANTGELFF. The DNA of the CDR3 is TGTGCCAGCAGCCAAGAGGCGGGGGGCGCGAACACCGGGGAGCTGTTTTTT.

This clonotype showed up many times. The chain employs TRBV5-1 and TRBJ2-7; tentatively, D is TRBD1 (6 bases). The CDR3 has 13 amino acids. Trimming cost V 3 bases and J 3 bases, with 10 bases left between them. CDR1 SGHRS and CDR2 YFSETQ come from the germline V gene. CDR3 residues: CASSSDSYYEQYF. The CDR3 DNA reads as TGCGCCAGCAGCTCGGACAGCTACTACGAGCAGTACTTC. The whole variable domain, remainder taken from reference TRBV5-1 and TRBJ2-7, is KAGVTQTPRYLIKTRGQQVTLSCSPISGHRSVSWYQQTPGQGLQFLFEYFSETQRNKGNFPGRFSGRQFSNSRSEMNVSTLELGDSALYLCASSSDSYYEQYFGPGTRLTVT.

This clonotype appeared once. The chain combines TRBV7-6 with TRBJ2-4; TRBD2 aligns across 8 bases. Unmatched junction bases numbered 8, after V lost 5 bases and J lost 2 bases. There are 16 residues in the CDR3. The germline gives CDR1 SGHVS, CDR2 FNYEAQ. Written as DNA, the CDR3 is TGTGCCAGCAGCCCGGGAGGGGCGCTACCCAAAAACATTCAGTACTTC. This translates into CASSPGGALPKNIQYF. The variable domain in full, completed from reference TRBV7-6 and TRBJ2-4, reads GAGVSQSPRYKVTKRGQDVALRCDPISGHVSLYWYRQALGQGPEFLTYFNYEAQQDKSGLPNDRFSAERPEGSISTLTIQRTEQRDSAMYRCASSPGGALPKNIQYFGAGTRLSVL.

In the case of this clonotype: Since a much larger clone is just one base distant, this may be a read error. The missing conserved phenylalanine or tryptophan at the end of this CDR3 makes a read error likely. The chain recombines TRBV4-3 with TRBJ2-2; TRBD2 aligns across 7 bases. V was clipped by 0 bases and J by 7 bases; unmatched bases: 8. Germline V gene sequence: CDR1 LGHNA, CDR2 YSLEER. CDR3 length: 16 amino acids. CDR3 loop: CASSQEVAGALGELFY. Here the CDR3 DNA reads TGCGCCAGCAGCCAAGAGGTGGCGGGAGCACTCGGGGAGCTGTTTTAT.

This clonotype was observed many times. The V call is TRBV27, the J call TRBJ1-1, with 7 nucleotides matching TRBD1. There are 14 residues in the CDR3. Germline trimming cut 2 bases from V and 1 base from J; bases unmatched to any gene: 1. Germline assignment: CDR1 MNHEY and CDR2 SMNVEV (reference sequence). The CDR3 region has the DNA TGTGCCAGCAGTTTAGGGACAGCGAACACTGAAGCTTTCTTT. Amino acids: CASSLGTANTEAFF.

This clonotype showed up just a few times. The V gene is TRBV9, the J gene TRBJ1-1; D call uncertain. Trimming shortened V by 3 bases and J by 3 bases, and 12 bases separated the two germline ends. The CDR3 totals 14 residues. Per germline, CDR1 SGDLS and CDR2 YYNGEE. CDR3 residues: CASSGKVEDTEAFF. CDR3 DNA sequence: TGTGCCAGCAGCGGGAAGGTTGAAGACACTGAAGCTTTCTTT.